Following are 23 T cell receptor beta chains from one sample sequenced in a study of CD8 T cells in ankylosing spondylitis. Via MiXCR, TCRdb re-called the 5' RACE reads, giving one row per CDR3 protein. The table records approximately 240,000 distinct CDR3 sequences, roughly a quarter of them present only once. Sequencing used blood, either unsorted or a sorted T cell fraction (not recorded which). The source is a male donor with ankylosing spondylitis or in good health (not recorded which).

This clonotype was observed a few times. CDR3 in DNA: TGTGCCAGCAGCCGACAGGGTATAACCGCGACCCAGTACTTC. As protein: CASSRQGITATQYF. V gene TRBV7-9 combines with J gene TRBJ2-5; 7 nucleotides match TRBD1. Germline V gene data show CDR1 as SEHNR and CDR2 as FQNEAQ (reference sequence). V was clipped by 5 bases and J by 7 bases; unmatched bases: 10. This CDR3 is built from 14 residues.

This clonotype has at least ten counts. J is TRBJ2-7 and V is TRBV12-3 or TRBV12-4; TRBD1 agrees at 7 bases. V was pared by 2 bases and J by 1 base, with 5 bases of the junction left unmatched. CDR3 length: 15 amino acids. The CDR3 DNA sequence: TGTGCCAGCAGTTTAAAGGGGACAGTATCCTACGAGCAGTACTTC. It yields the protein CASSLKGTVSYEQYF.

The V gene is TRBV9, the J gene TRBJ1-2, with 7 bases that match TRBD1. The J segment lost 5 bases and the V segment lost 0 bases, leaving 7 bases of the junction unmatched. CDR1 and CDR2 (germline): SGDLS, YYNGEE. The CDR3 is made up of 15 amino acids. In DNA, the CDR3 is TGTGCCAGCAGCGTAGGTGGTAGGGGGCAGTATGGCTACACCTTC. Its protein is CASSVGGRGQYGYTF.

The V gene is TRBV12-3 or TRBV12-4, the J gene TRBJ1-1, with D unclear. Trimming cost V 3 bases and J 0 bases, with 11 bases left between them. The CDR3 consists of 15 residues. DNA for the CDR3: TGTGCCAGCAGTTTGGAATGGACGGTGAACACTGAAGCTTTCTTT. Protein sequence: CASSLEWTVNTEAFF.

The V gene is TRBV6-5, the J gene TRBJ2-3; tentatively, D is TRBD2 (6 bases). Trimming removed 4 bases from V and 6 bases from J, with 23 bases in between. CDR3 size: 17 residues. Germline CDR1 and CDR2: MNHEY and SVGAGI. This CDR3 is CASSSRAGAGTTDTQYF. The DNA for the CDR3 is TGTGCCAGCAGTTCTCGGGCCGGTGCGGGGACGACGGATACGCAGTATTTT.

Many counts were recorded for this clonotype. The chain combines TRBV10-3 with TRBJ2-7, with 7 bases that match TRBD2. V was clipped by 0 bases and J by 7 bases; unmatched bases: 6. Germline lookup yields CDR1 ENHRY and CDR2 SYGVKD. This CDR3 is built from 14 residues. CDR3 nucleotide sequence: TGTGCCATCAGTGAGTCTTTTCAGGGAGGGGAGCAGTACTTC. Translated, it gives CAISESFQGGEQYF.

The chain employs TRBV6-5 and TRBJ2-7; 9 bases line up with TRBD2. CDR3 length equals 16 residues. The germline V gene has CDR1 MNHEY and CDR2 SVGAGI. After removal of 2 bases from V and 0 bases from J, the junction contained 5 bases not matched to a gene. CDR3 DNA: TGTGCCAGCAGTTACGGGCTAGCGGGGAGCTCCTACGAGCAGTACTTC. It yields the protein CASSYGLAGSSYEQYF.

Many counts were recorded for this clonotype. V usage is TRBV20-1 and J usage is TRBJ1-2; D gene ambiguous. Trimming pared 1 base from V and 4 bases from J, leaving 13 bases between. The germline gives CDR1 DFQATT, CDR2 SNEGSKA (reference sequence). The CDR3 extends over 14 amino acids. CDR3 loop: CSARAAGWPYGYTF. The CDR3 nucleotides read TGCAGTGCTAGAGCTGCAGGATGGCCCTATGGCTACACCTTC.

This clonotype was detected many times. The chain joins TRBV12-3 or TRBV12-4 to TRBJ1-6; 9 nucleotides align to TRBD1. This CDR3 has 15 residues. V shed 6 bases and J 5 bases; nucleotides not matched to a gene: 5. CDR3 residues: CASSPGTGNNSPLHF. DNA for the CDR3: TGTGCCAGCAGCCCCGGGACAGGGAATAATTCACCCCTCCACTTT.

The V gene is TRBV7-9, the J gene TRBJ2-5, with D perhaps TRBD1 (5 bases). V was shortened by 0 bases and J by 5 bases, with 13 bases between the two germline ends. CDR1 and CDR2 from the germline V gene are SEHNR and FQNEAQ (reference sequence). The CDR3 spans 15 residues. CDR3 residues: CASSLALTGSETQYF. The CDR3, as DNA: TGTGCCAGCAGCTTAGCCCTAACAGGATCGGAGACCCAGTACTTC.

The chain links TRBV20-1 to TRBJ1-2, with 12 nucleotides matching TRBD1. The CDR3 sequence is 15 residues long. CDR1 is DFQATT and CDR2 is SNEGSKA in the germline V gene (reference sequence). V was pared by 3 bases and J by 8 bases, with 10 bases of the junction left unmatched. CDR3 bases: TGCAGTGCTAGGGAAGGGACAGGGGGCGCGAAAGGCTACACCTTC. Residues: CSAREGTGGAKGYTF.

In this sample, this clonotype turned up a few times. V gene TRBV5-1 combines with J gene TRBJ2-3; D is perhaps TRBD1 or TRBD2 (5 bases each). The CDR3 totals 15 residues. The V gene's germline CDR1 is SGHRS and CDR2 YFSETQ. Trimming left V 4 bases short and J 4 bases short, with 16 bases between. The CDR3 DNA follows: TGCGCCAGCAGCCCTGGGACGGCCCGGGCAGATACGCAGTATTTT. Protein: CASSPGTARADTQYF.

The table lists this clonotype with a few counts. The genes are TRBV20-1 and TRBJ2-7; the D is unclear. The germline CDR1 and CDR2 sequences are DFQATT and SNEGSKA (reference sequence). This CDR3 has 12 amino acids. Between the trimmed V and J ends, which lost 5 bases and 6 bases, there was a span of 14 bases. The DNA for the CDR3 is TGCAGTGCTCCTCCCCTGGGAACCGAGCAGTACTTC. Encoded protein: CSAPPLGTEQYF.

In this sample, this clonotype turned up many times. CDR3 in DNA: TGTGCCAGCTCACCCGGGACAGGTAATGCCTACGAGCAGTACTTC. Its translation is CASSPGTGNAYEQYF. The rearrangement links TRBV18 to TRBJ2-7; 8 bases agree with TRBD1. The CDR3 loop spans 15 amino acids. The V segment lost 3 bases and the J segment 2 bases; nucleotides outside the gene matches: 6. The germline V gene encodes CDR1 KGHSH and CDR2 LQKENI.

Comment on this clonotype: One end of the junction is discordant with germline, which a read error may explain. This chain connects TRBV20-1 to TRBJ2-3; 13 bases line up with TRBD2. Per germline, CDR1 DFQATT and CDR2 SNEGSKA (reference sequence). CDR3 length: 15 residues. CDR3 nucleotide sequence: TGCTGTGCTAGAACAACTAGCGGGGGGGAAGATACGCAGTATTTT. Translating it yields CCARTTSGGEDTQYF.

This clonotype has a handful of counts. The V call is TRBV12-3 or TRBV12-4, the J call TRBJ1-1; D unclear. V was clipped by 6 bases and J by 1 base, with 12 bases between them. The CDR3 consists of 14 residues. As DNA, the CDR3 is TGTGCCAGCAGACCTGGGAGAAGGAACACTGAAGCTTTCTTT. The encoded protein is CASRPGRRNTEAFF.

This clonotype was seen only a few times. The chain is built from TRBV20-1 and TRBJ2-5; 8 bases map to TRBD1. The V gene end was trimmed by 4 bases and the J gene end by 6 bases; junction bases not matched to a gene: 7. The CDR3 has 13 residues. The germline V gene has CDR1 DFQATT and CDR2 SNEGSKA (reference sequence). The CDR3 region is CSAKLQGAQTQYF. DNA for the CDR3: TGCAGTGCTAAGCTCCAGGGGGCACAGACCCAGTACTTC.

This chain joins TRBV18 and TRBJ2-3; D uncertain. CDR1 KGHSH and CDR2 LQKENI come from the germline V gene. The CDR3 has 14 amino acids. V was cut by 2 bases and J by 5 bases, with 11 bases left in between. CDR3 amino acids: CASSPSDLGDTQYF. CDR3 coding DNA: TGTGCCAGCTCACCATCCGACCTGGGAGATACGCAGTATTTT.

This clonotype has ten or more counts. The rearrangement joins TRBV29-1 to TRBJ1-1; the match to TRBD1 covers 7 bases. This CDR3 is built from 13 residues. V gave up 4 bases and J gave up 5 bases; unmatched junction bases: 7. Per germline, CDR1 SQVTM and CDR2 ANQGSEA. The CDR3 DNA reads as TGCAGCGTTGGAAGGGGGCTGGGGACTGAAGCTTTCTTT. Translation: CSVGRGLGTEAFF.

This clonotype was counted ten times or more. The chain employs TRBV7-6 and TRBJ2-1; 11 bases agree with TRBD2. Unmatched junction bases numbered 6, after V lost 6 bases and J lost 5 bases. CDR1 and CDR2 from the germline V gene are SGHVS and FNYEAQ. The CDR3 extends over 15 amino acids. The CDR3 sequence is CASRVLAGGDNEQFF. The CDR3 DNA reads TGTGCCAGCAGGGTATTAGCGGGGGGGGACAATGAGCAGTTCTTC.

In nucleotides, the CDR3 is TGTGCCAGCAGTTCCGCGACAGGAATTCTCACAGATACGCAGTATTTT. As protein: CASSSATGILTDTQYF. This sequence joins TRBV6-5 and TRBJ2-3; D perhaps matches TRBD1 (6 bases). CDR3 length: 16 residues. Germline assignment: CDR1 MNHEY and CDR2 SVGAGI. Trimming stripped 4 bases from V and 2 bases from J, with 16 bases between.

In its sample, this clonotype was seen many times. The V and J genes are TRBV5-1 and TRBJ2-5, with 7 positions matching TRBD1. Germline CDR1 is SGHRS and CDR2 is YFSETQ. The CDR3 covers 14 residues. Trimming removed 0 bases from V and 5 bases from J; junction bases left unmatched: 4. CDR3 sequence reads: CASSLVAQGETQYF. CDR3 nucleotides: TGCGCCAGCAGCTTGGTTGCACAGGGGGAGACCCAGTACTTC.

The CDR3 nucleotides read TGTGCCAGCAGACCGGAGACAGGGGGGGACTATGGCTACACCTTC. Its protein product is CASRPETGGDYGYTF. The V gene is TRBV12-3 or TRBV12-4, the J gene TRBJ1-2; 9 nucleotides align to TRBD1. With 6 bases clipped from V and 3 bases from J, the junction kept 8 bases outside the gene matches. The CDR3 spans 15 residues.